This T cell receptor beta chain emerged from a study of blood T cell repertoires in COVID-19. About the study: COVID-19 samples collected from the United States, Italy and Spain covered acute and convalescent phases. From T cells, B-cell-depleted T cells, or PBMCs came the material, which was cDNA or gDNA.

Original analysis: Estimates of nucleated cell counts were drawn from the amplification of reference gene primers. Profiled with immunoSEQ multiplex PCR; TCRdb holds only in-frame clones, not every one. V and J calls and clone size are given by that table; D and trimming were obtained from the DNA. This table holds 200,000 to 250,000 clones, around 83% found once. The CDR3 contains 14 residues. From germline, CDR1 is SQVTM and CDR2 ANQGSEA. V was clipped by 5 bases and J by 0 bases; unmatched bases: 6. The source is a man aged 35 to 55 with acute or convalescent COVID-19. The chain carries TRBV29-1 and TRBJ1-1, with TRBD1 identical over 7 bases. The sequencing input was peripheral blood. The CDR3 DNA reads TGCAGCGTTTACGAACAGGGGATGAACACTGAAGCTTTCTTT. This translates into CSVYEQGMNTEAFF.